This T cell receptor (beta chain) was captured in a study of neurological immune-mediated disorders. There are many counts of this clonotype. Its antigen is currently unknown. The study, taken as a whole, reports: Subjects shared no identical expanded-clone CDR3 amino acid sequences, suggesting private TCR-beta repertoires in all groups.

The authors produced cDNA by 5'RACE using 10-nucleotide random UMIs. MiXCR was run by TCRdb on the 5' RACE reads, yielding one entry per CDR3 protein. This repertoire shows roughly 62,000 distinct CDR3 sequences, about an eighth found once; its top ten account for less than 2%. The study drew its healthy controls from blood bank volunteers in Maryland, USA. V lost 0 bases, J lost 3 bases, and 6 bases stayed unmatched. Germline assignment: CDR1 LGHNA and CDR2 YSLEER. The CDR3 sequence is 16 residues long. The chain is built from TRBV4-3 and TRBJ2-7, with 9 bases identical to TRBD1. Sequenced sample: PBMCs. The TCR was taken from a man in his 60s in good health. The CDR3 DNA reads TGCGCCAGCAGCCAAGATCTGCCGGACAGGGGCTACGAGCAGTACTTC. Translated: CASSQDLPDRGYEQYF.